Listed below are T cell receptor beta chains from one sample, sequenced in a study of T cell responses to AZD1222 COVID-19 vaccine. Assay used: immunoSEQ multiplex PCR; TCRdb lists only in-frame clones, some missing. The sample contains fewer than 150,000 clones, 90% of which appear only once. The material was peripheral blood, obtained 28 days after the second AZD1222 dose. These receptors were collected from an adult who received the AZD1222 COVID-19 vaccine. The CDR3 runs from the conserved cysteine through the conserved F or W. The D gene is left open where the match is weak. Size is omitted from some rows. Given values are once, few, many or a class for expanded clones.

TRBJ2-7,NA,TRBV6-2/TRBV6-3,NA,CASSYALGAYEQYF,TGTGCCAGCAGTTACGCGCTAGGGGCCTACGAGCAGTACTTC
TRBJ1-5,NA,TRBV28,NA,CASSFWSQPQHF,TGTGCCAGCAGTTTTTGGTCCCAGCCCCAGCATTTT
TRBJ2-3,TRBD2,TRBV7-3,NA,CASSLNPRRTSGSFTDTQYF,TGTGCCAGCAGCTTAAACCCCCGGCGAACTAGCGGGAGTTTTACAGATACGCAGTATTTT
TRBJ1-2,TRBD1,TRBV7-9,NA,CASSKGQATGGYTF,TGTGCCAGCAGCAAGGGACAGGCCACGGGTGGCTACACCTTC
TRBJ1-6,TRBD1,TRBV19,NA,CASSLGQRNSPLHF,TGTGCCAGTAGCCTGGGACAGCGAAATTCACCCCTCCACTTT
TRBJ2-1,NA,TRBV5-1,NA,CASSQTPRGPANEQFF,TGCGCCAGCAGCCAAACCCCTCGCGGGCCGGCGAATGAGCAGTTCTTC
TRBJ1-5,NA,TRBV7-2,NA,CASSPVTGLGNQPQHF,TGTGCCAGCAGCCCGGTGACAGGATTAGGGAATCAGCCCCAGCATTTT
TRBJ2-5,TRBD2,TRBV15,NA,CATSRAGTSGNQETQYF,TGTGCCACCAGCAGAGCAGGGACTAGCGGTAACCAAGAGACCCAGTACTTC
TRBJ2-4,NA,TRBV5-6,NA,CASSVDSSAKNIQYF,TGTGCCAGCAGCGTGGACAGCTCAGCCAAAAACATTCAGTACTTC
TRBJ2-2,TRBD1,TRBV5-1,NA,CASSSGTGLDGELFF,TGCGCCAGCAGCTCGGGGACAGGGTTGGACGGGGAGCTGTTTTTT
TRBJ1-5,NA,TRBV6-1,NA,CASSERGISLSNQPQHF,TGTGCCAGCAGTGAACGGGGAATATCTTTGAGCAATCAGCCCCAGCATTTT
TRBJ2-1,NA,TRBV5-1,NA,CASSLRWSVSSYNEQFF,TGCGCCAGCAGCTTGCGGTGGTCGGTGAGCTCCTACAATGAGCAGTTCTTC
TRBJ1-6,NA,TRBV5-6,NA,CASSFGFDNSPLHF,TGTGCCAGCAGCTTTGGGTTTGATAATTCACCCCTCCACTTT
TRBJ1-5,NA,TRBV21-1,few,CASINLYGQGSSNQPQHF,TGTGCCAGCATTAACCTATATGGACAGGGTAGTAGCAATCAGCCCCAGCATTTT
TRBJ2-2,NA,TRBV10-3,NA,CAISESWSSNSGELFF,TGTGCCATCAGTGAGTCGTGGTCCAGCAATTCCGGGGAGCTGTTTTTT
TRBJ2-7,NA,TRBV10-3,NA,CAMAGTDSYEQYF,TGTGCCATGGCCGGGACCGACTCCTACGAGCAGTACTTC
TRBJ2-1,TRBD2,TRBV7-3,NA,CASTLAGGREQFF,TGTGCCAGCACCCTTGCGGGAGGACGTGAGCAGTTCTTC
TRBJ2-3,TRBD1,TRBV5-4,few,CASSLQGGTDTQYF,TGTGCCAGCAGTCTACAGGGGGGCACAGATACGCAGTATTTT
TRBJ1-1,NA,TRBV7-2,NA,CASSLDTGPNTEAFF,TGTGCCAGCAGCTTAGATACAGGGCCGAACACTGAAGCTTTCTTT
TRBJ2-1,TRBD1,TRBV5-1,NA,CASTPRQGGNEQFF,TGCGCCAGCACCCCTCGACAGGGGGGAAATGAGCAGTTCTTC
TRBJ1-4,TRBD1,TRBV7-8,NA,CASSPGWRGQSREKLFF,TGTGCCAGCAGCCCCGGGTGGAGGGGGCAAAGCAGAGAAAAACTGTTTTTT
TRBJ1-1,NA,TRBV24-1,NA,CATSDSGRGGIAFF,TGTGCCACCAGTGATTCAGGCAGGGGAGGGATAGCTTTCTTT
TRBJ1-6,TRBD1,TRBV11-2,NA,CASSSTGSLDSPLHF,TGTGCCAGCAGCTCGACAGGGAGCCTTGATTCACCCCTCCACTTT
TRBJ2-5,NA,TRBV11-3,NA,CASSVGPPEETQYF,TGTGCCAGCAGCGTGGGACCTCCGGAGGAGACCCAGTACTTC
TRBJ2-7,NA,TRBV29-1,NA,CSPRPDGTRKNSYEQYF,TGCAGCCCACGACCGGACGGAACCAGGAAGAATTCCTACGAGCAGTACTTC
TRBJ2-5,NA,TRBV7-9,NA,CASSLGGMPQETQYF,TGTGCCAGCAGCTTAGGCGGGATGCCCCAAGAGACCCAGTACTTC
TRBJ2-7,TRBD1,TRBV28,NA,CASKGSTGVFYEQYF,TGTGCCAGCAAAGGTTCGACAGGGGTCTTCTACGAGCAGTACTTC
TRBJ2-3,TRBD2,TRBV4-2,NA,CASSQEVGGGPADTQYF,TGTGCCAGCAGCCAAGAGGTCGGGGGAGGGCCCGCAGATACGCAGTATTTT
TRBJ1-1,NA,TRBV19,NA,CASSIGPAVNTEAFF,TGTGCCAGTAGTATAGGGCCAGCTGTGAACACTGAAGCTTTCTTT
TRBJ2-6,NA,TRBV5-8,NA,CASSSFTGSSGANVLTF,TGTGCCAGCAGCTCCTTCACAGGGTCCTCTGGGGCCAACGTCCTGACTTTC
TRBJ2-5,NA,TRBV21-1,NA,CASGPLAGTETQYF,TGTGCCAGCGGACCGCTAGCGGGAACAGAGACCCAGTACTTC